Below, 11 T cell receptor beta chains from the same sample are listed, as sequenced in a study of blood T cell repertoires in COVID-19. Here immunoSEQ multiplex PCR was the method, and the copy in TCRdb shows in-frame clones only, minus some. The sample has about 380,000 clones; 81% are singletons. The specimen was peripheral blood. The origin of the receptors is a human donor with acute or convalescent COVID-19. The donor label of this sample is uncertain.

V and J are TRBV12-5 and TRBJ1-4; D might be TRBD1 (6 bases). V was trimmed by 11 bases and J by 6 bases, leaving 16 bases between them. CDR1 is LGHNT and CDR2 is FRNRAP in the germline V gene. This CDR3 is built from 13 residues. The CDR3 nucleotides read TGTGCTTCGACGATACAGGGTGATGAAAAACTGTTTTTT. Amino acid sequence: CASTIQGDEKLFF.

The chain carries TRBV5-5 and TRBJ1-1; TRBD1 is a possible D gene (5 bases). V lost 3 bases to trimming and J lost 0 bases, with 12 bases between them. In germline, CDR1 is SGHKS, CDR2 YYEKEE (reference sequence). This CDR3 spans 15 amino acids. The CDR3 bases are TGTGCCAGCAGCTCCGCTACAGGAATGAACACTGAAGCTTTCTTT. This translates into CASSSATGMNTEAFF.

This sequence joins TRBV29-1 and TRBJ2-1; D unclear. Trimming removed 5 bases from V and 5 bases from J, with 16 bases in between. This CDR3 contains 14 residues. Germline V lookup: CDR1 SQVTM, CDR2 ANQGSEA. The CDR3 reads CSVLLRLADNEQFF. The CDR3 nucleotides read TGCAGCGTTCTGCTTCGACTCGCCGACAATGAGCAGTTCTTC.

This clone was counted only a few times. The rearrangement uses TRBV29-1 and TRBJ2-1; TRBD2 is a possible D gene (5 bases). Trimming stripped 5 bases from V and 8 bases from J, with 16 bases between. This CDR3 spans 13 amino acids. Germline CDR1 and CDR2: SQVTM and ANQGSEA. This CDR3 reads CSVPSTAGDEQFF. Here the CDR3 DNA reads TGCAGCGTTCCCTCCACGGCGGGCGATGAGCAGTTCTTC.

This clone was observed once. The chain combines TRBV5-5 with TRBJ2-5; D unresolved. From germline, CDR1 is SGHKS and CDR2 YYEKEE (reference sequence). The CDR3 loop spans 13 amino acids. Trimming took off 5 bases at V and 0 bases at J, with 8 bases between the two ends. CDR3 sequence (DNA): TGTGCCAGCAGTTCTCACAACCAAGAGACCCAGTACTTC. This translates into CASSSHNQETQYF. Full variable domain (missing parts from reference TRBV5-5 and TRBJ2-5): DAGVTQSPTHLIKTRGQQVTLRCSPISGHKSVSWYQQVLGQGPQFIFQYYEKEERGRGNFPDRFSARQFPNYSSELNVNALLLGDSALYLCASSSHNQETQYFGPGTRLLVL.

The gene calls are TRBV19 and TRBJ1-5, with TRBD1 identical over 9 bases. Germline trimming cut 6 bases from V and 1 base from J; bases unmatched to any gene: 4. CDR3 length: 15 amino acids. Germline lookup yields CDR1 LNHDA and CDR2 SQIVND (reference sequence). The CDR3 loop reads CASSRTGESNQPQHF. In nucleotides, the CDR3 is TGTGCCAGTAGCAGGACAGGGGAAAGCAATCAGCCCCAGCATTTT.

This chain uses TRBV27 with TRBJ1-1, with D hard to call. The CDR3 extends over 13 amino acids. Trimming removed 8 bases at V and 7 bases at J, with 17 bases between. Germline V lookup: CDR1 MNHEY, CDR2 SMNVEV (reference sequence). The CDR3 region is CASSGRGPGEAFF. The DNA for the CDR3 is TGTGCCAGCTCTGGTCGAGGCCCCGGTGAAGCTTTCTTT.

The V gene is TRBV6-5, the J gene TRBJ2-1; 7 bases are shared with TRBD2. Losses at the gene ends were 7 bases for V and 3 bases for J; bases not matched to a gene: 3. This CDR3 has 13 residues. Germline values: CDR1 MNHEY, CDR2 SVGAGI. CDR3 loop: CASTQRGYNEQFF. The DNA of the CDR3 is TGTGCCAGCACCCAGCGGGGCTACAATGAGCAGTTCTTC.

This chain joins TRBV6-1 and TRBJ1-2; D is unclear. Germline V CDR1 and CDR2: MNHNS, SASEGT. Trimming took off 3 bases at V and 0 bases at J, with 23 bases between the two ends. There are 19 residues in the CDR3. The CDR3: CASSDHWISTTRANYGYTF. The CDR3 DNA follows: TGTGCCAGCAGTGATCACTGGATATCCACTACCCGAGCTAACTATGGCTACACCTTC.

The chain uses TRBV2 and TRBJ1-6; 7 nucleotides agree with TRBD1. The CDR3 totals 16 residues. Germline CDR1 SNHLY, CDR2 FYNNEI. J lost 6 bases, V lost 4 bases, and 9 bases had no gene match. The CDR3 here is CASSGNRGGANSPLHF. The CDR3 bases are TGTGCCAGCAGTGGCAACAGGGGAGGAGCTAATTCACCCCTCCACTTT.

The CDR3 DNA follows: TGTGCCAGCAGTTTATCTTATCCCGGACTAGCGGGGGGAACCGCAACAGATACGCAGTATTTT. Translation gives CASSLSYPGLAGGTATDTQYF. The genes are TRBV28 and TRBJ2-3; 14 positions agree with TRBD2. This CDR3 region has 21 residues. Per germline, CDR1 MDHEN and CDR2 SYDVKM. Trimming cost V 1 base and J 3 bases; bases outside gene matches: 15.